Listed here is a single T cell receptor beta chain. Antigen specificity is unknown. This record comes from a study of cytomegalovirus exposure and HLA in healthy donors. Study-wide results and limits: A classifier reportedly called cytomegalovirus status with high sensitivity and specificity.

The CDR3 covers 14 residues. Germline CDR1 is SGHRS and CDR2 is YFSETQ. The germline V and J ends were trimmed by 7 bases and 2 bases, with 12 bases remaining between them. In the PCR, 60 Vbeta and 13 Jbeta primers were used. The table came from immunoSEQ multiplex PCR; TCRdb's copy has only in-frame clones and leaves some out. The table has about 150,000 clones, 64% seen once. The chain couples TRBV5-1 to TRBJ2-2; possibly TRBD2 for D (6 bases). Sequenced material: PBMCs. This sequence was found in a woman under 40 in good health and CMV-seropositive. CDR3 nucleotides: TGCGCCAGCTGGGGCGGGACTAACACCGGGGAGCTGTTTTTT. Translating it yields CASWGGTNTGELFF.